This T cell receptor (beta chain) was profiled in a study of blood T cell repertoires in COVID-19. Background on the study: The United States, Italy and Spain provided the acute and convalescent COVID-19 samples. In each case, the material was cDNA or gDNA derived from T cells, B-cell-depleted T cells, or PBMCs.

Per the original data handling: Amplification of reference gene primers provided the estimated nucleated cell counts. Profiled with immunoSEQ multiplex PCR; TCRdb holds only in-frame clones, not every one. The D gene and trimming were derived from the DNA, and the V and J assignments and clone size from that table. The repertoire holds roughly 200,000 clones, with around 91% as singletons. This TCR derives from a man aged 50 or older with acute or convalescent COVID-19. Sequencing used peripheral blood.

CDR3 protein: CASSLTLNTEAFF. As DNA, the CDR3 is TGTGCCAGCAGTTTAACCCTAAACACTGAAGCTTTCTTT. This rearrangement joins TRBV27 to TRBJ1-1; the D is unclear. Germline CDR1 and CDR2: MNHEY and SMNVEV (reference sequence). The CDR3 extends over 13 amino acids. V dropped 2 bases and J dropped 2 bases, with 6 bases sitting between them.